Listed below are T cell receptor beta chains from one sample, sequenced in a study of blood T cell repertoires in COVID-19. Data came from immunoSEQ multiplex PCR; TCRdb stores just in-frame clones and leaves some out. The table shows 250,000 to 350,000 clones, with 70% to 90% occurring only once. The sequenced sample consisted of PBMCs or T cells enriched from blood (not recorded which). The receptor set was obtained from a woman in her thirties who had recovered from COVID-19. Each CDR3 is given with its conserved first and last residue. A D gene is named only where the DNA matches it firmly. Size is omitted from some rows. Given values are once, few, many or a class for expanded clones.

cdr3_aa	cdr3_nt	d_call	clone_size	v_call	cdr3_length	j_call
CASSPGGREQFF	TGTGCCAGCAGTCCAGGAGGACGGGAGCAGTTCTTC	.	.	TRBV7-3	12	TRBJ2-1
CASSWTGMDEKLFF	TGCGCCAGCAGTTGGACAGGGATGGACGAAAAACTGTTTTTT	TRBD1	.	TRBV10-2	14	TRBJ1-4
CASSLVRSSSYEQYF	TGTGCCAGCAGCTTGGTTCGATCGAGCTCCTACGAGCAGTACTTC	.	.	TRBV5-5	15	TRBJ2-7
CASSRGIEGAFF	TGTGCCAGCAGTCGCGGGATTGAGGGGGCTTTCTTT	.	.	TRBV6-5	12	TRBJ1-1
CASSVELAGAIADTQYF	TGTGCCAGCAGCGTAGAACTAGCGGGGGCGATCGCAGATACGCAGTATTTT	TRBD2	.	TRBV9	17	TRBJ2-3
CASSINRGLEAFF	TGTGCCAGTAGTATAAACAGGGGGCTTGAAGCTTTCTTT	TRBD1	.	TRBV19	13	TRBJ1-1
CASSRQGNTGELFF	TGTGCCAGCAGCCGACAGGGGAACACCGGGGAGCTGTTTTTT	TRBD1	.	TRBV3-1/TRBV3-2	14	TRBJ2-2
CASSENKYNEQFF	TGTGCCAGCAGTGAAAACAAATACAATGAGCAGTTCTTC	.	.	TRBV6-1	13	TRBJ2-1
CASRTGNTEAFF	TGTGCCAGCAGGACAGGGAACACTGAAGCTTTCTTT	.	once	TRBV6-5	12	TRBJ1-1
CASSWGGAEQYF	TGTGCCAGCAGCTGGGGGGGAGCCGAGCAGTACTTC	TRBD2	.	TRBV11-2	12	TRBJ2-7
CASGQGLGTEAFF	TGTGCCAGCGGACAGGGTTTGGGCACTGAAGCTTTCTTT	TRBD1	.	TRBV12-3/TRBV12-4	13	TRBJ1-1
CASSQETGAGYGYTF	TGCGCCAGCAGCCAAGAGACAGGGGCGGGCTATGGCTACACCTTC	TRBD1	.	TRBV4-3	15	TRBJ1-2